Listed below are T cell receptor beta chains from one sample, sequenced in a study of blood T cell repertoires in COVID-19. Generated by immunoSEQ multiplex PCR, the TCRdb table keeps only in-frame clones and is missing some. The sample holds 85,000 to 110,000 clones, 84% seen once. Sequenced sample: peripheral blood. These receptors came from a human donor in a cohort sampled during active COVID-19. Each CDR3 is given with its conserved first and last residue. Fields, in order: clone size, V gene, D gene, J gene, CDR3 protein, CDR3 DNA. D genes are given only for firm matches. Not all rows give a size; the values are once, few, many and, for expanded clones, a class.

clone size: -
V gene: TRBV5-1
D gene: TRBD1
J gene: TRBJ2-4
CDR3 protein: CASSEGQGSHSRLAKNIQYF
CDR3 DNA: TGCGCCAGCAGCGAAGGACAGGGTTCCCACTCGCGATTAGCCAAAAACATTCAGTACTTC

clone size: -
V gene: TRBV2
D gene: -
J gene: TRBJ2-1
CDR3 protein: CASSVGLSSYNEQFF
CDR3 DNA: TGTGCCAGCAGTGTAGGACTCAGCTCCTACAATGAGCAGTTCTTC

clone size: once
V gene: TRBV7-8
D gene: -
J gene: TRBJ2-1
CDR3 protein: CASSPGRFTNEQFF
CDR3 DNA: TGTGCCAGCAGCCCCGGCAGGTTCACCAATGAGCAGTTCTTC

clone size: once
V gene: TRBV19
D gene: -
J gene: TRBJ1-1
CDR3 protein: CASSTPLGGTEAFF
CDR3 DNA: TGTGCCAGTAGTACCCCCCTCGGGGGAACTGAAGCTTTCTTT

clone size: -
V gene: TRBV27
D gene: -
J gene: TRBJ2-3
CDR3 protein: CASSLDRSTDTQYF
CDR3 DNA: TGTGCCAGCAGTTTAGACAGGAGCACAGATACGCAGTATTTT

clone size: -
V gene: TRBV10-3
D gene: -
J gene: TRBJ2-6
CDR3 protein: CAIYSGANVLTF
CDR3 DNA: TGTGCCATTTATTCGGGGGCCAACGTCCTGACTTTC

clone size: -
V gene: TRBV7-2
D gene: -
J gene: TRBJ1-2
CDR3 protein: CASSPLGLGYTF
CDR3 DNA: TGTGCCAGCAGCCCCCTAGGACTTGGCTACACCTTC

clone size: few
V gene: TRBV27
D gene: -
J gene: TRBJ1-4
CDR3 protein: CASSRSGVLNEKLFF
CDR3 DNA: TGTGCCAGCAGTCGCTCAGGGGTCCTAAATGAAAAACTGTTTTTT

clone size: -
V gene: TRBV19
D gene: -
J gene: TRBJ1-3
CDR3 protein: CASKGQLASGNTIYF
CDR3 DNA: TGTGCCAGTAAAGGTCAATTAGCCTCTGGAAACACCATATATTTT

clone size: -
V gene: TRBV19
D gene: TRBD2
J gene: TRBJ2-5
CDR3 protein: CASSTGTSGGETQYF
CDR3 DNA: TGTGCCAGTAGTACCGGGACTAGCGGGGGAGAGACCCAGTACTTC

clone size: -
V gene: TRBV5-1
D gene: -
J gene: TRBJ1-2
CDR3 protein: CASSLGQLLDYGYTF
CDR3 DNA: TGCGCCAGCAGCTTAGGACAGCTTCTCGACTATGGCTACACCTTC

clone size: -
V gene: TRBV5-1
D gene: -
J gene: TRBJ2-5
CDR3 protein: CASSSPGGQETQYF
CDR3 DNA: TGCGCCAGCAGCTCCCCTGGGGGGCAAGAGACCCAGTACTTC

clone size: -
V gene: TRBV10-1
D gene: -
J gene: TRBJ1-1
CDR3 protein: CAGDRFLAEAFF
CDR3 DNA: TGCGCCGGAGACAGGTTTTTGGCTGAAGCTTTCTTT

clone size: -
V gene: TRBV18
D gene: TRBD2
J gene: TRBJ2-3
CDR3 protein: CASSPGTSGAITDTQYF
CDR3 DNA: TGTGCCAGCTCACCCGGGACTAGCGGGGCTATCACAGATACGCAGTATTTT

clone size: -
V gene: TRBV29-1
D gene: -
J gene: TRBJ2-7
CDR3 protein: CSVYDNSYEQYF
CDR3 DNA: TGCAGCGTTTATGACAACTCCTACGAGCAGTACTTC

clone size: -
V gene: TRBV27
D gene: TRBD1
J gene: TRBJ1-2
CDR3 protein: CASSLKTGGNYGYTF
CDR3 DNA: TGTGCCAGCAGTCTCAAGACAGGGGGTAACTATGGCTACACCTTC

clone size: once
V gene: TRBV5-1
D gene: TRBD1
J gene: TRBJ2-5
CDR3 protein: CASSLTGDVGTQYF
CDR3 DNA: TGCGCCAGCAGCTTGACAGGGGATGTTGGGACCCAGTACTTC

clone size: -
V gene: TRBV19
D gene: -
J gene: TRBJ1-6
CDR3 protein: CASSIKFVSYNSPLHF
CDR3 DNA: TGTGCCAGTAGTATTAAATTCGTCTCCTATAATTCACCCCTCCACTTT

clone size: -
V gene: TRBV11-2
D gene: TRBD1
J gene: TRBJ2-5
CDR3 protein: CASSLRDRPRGGTQYF
CDR3 DNA: TGTGCCAGCAGCTTGCGGGACAGGCCGCGAGGTGGGACCCAGTACTTC

clone size: -
V gene: TRBV18
D gene: -
J gene: TRBJ2-5
CDR3 protein: CASSPSGGQETQYF
CDR3 DNA: TGTGCCAGCTCACCTTCCGGGGGTCAAGAGACCCAGTACTTC

clone size: -
V gene: TRBV4-2
D gene: -
J gene: TRBJ1-5
CDR3 protein: CASSSRGGARQPQHF
CDR3 DNA: TGTGCCAGCTCCTCAAGGGGGGGCGCCCGGCAGCCCCAGCATTTT

clone size: -
V gene: TRBV15
D gene: TRBD2
J gene: TRBJ2-5
CDR3 protein: CATSRDPIAGSQETQYF
CDR3 DNA: TGTGCCACCAGCAGAGATCCGATAGCGGGGAGTCAAGAGACCCAGTACTTC

clone size: -
V gene: TRBV29-1
D gene: -
J gene: TRBJ1-2
CDR3 protein: CSVSPLHGYTF
CDR3 DNA: TGCAGCGTTAGCCCACTCCATGGCTACACCTTC

clone size: -
V gene: TRBV5-1
D gene: -
J gene: TRBJ1-1
CDR3 protein: CASSFAENTEAFF
CDR3 DNA: TGCGCCAGCAGCTTTGCAGAGAACACTGAAGCTTTCTTT

clone size: -
V gene: TRBV5-8
D gene: -
J gene: TRBJ1-2
CDR3 protein: CASSLEAPFEGYTF
CDR3 DNA: TGTGCCAGCAGCTTGGAAGCTCCGTTCGAGGGCTACACCTTC

clone size: -
V gene: TRBV5-1
D gene: TRBD2
J gene: TRBJ2-1
CDR3 protein: CASSLEASGGAGNEQFF
CDR3 DNA: TGCGCCAGCAGCTTGGAGGCTAGCGGGGGGGCTGGAAATGAGCAGTTCTTC

clone size: -
V gene: TRBV6-2/TRBV6-3
D gene: -
J gene: TRBJ1-4
CDR3 protein: CASSDPGESNEKLFF
CDR3 DNA: TGTGCCAGCAGTGACCCAGGGGAGTCTAATGAAAAACTGTTTTTT

clone size: -
V gene: TRBV9
D gene: -
J gene: TRBJ1-2
CDR3 protein: CASSVDLAANYGYTF
CDR3 DNA: TGTGCCAGCAGCGTAGACCTGGCCGCTAACTATGGCTACACCTTC

clone size: -
V gene: TRBV12-5
D gene: TRBD1
J gene: TRBJ1-5
CDR3 protein: CASGWTGPRNQPQHF
CDR3 DNA: TGTGCTAGTGGTTGGACAGGGCCACGCAATCAGCCCCAGCATTTT

clone size: once
V gene: TRBV18
D gene: TRBD1
J gene: TRBJ2-7
CDR3 protein: CASSPDRVSEQYF
CDR3 DNA: TGTGCCAGCTCACCCGACAGGGTGAGCGAGCAGTACTTC

clone size: -
V gene: TRBV5-5
D gene: -
J gene: TRBJ2-4
CDR3 protein: CASRSGSNIQYF
CDR3 DNA: TGTGCCAGCAGATCCGGGAGCAACATTCAGTACTTC

clone size: -
V gene: TRBV5-1
D gene: -
J gene: TRBJ2-3
CDR3 protein: CASSLAFGGASDTQYF
CDR3 DNA: TGCGCCAGCAGCTTGGCCTTTGGGGGGGCCTCAGATACGCAGTATTTT

clone size: -
V gene: TRBV10-1
D gene: -
J gene: TRBJ2-3
CDR3 protein: CASSEGDLGTDTQYF
CDR3 DNA: TGCGCCAGCAGTGAGGGGGACTTGGGCACAGATACGCAGTATTTT

clone size: -
V gene: TRBV6-2/TRBV6-3
D gene: TRBD1
J gene: TRBJ1-2
CDR3 protein: CASSYDRDHGYTF
CDR3 DNA: TGTGCCAGCAGTTACGACAGGGACCATGGCTACACCTTC

clone size: -
V gene: TRBV12-5
D gene: -
J gene: TRBJ1-2
CDR3 protein: CASGLAQGYGGYTF
CDR3 DNA: TGTGCTAGTGGTTTGGCGCAGGGATATGGTGGCTACACCTTC

clone size: -
V gene: TRBV5-1
D gene: TRBD2
J gene: TRBJ2-5
CDR3 protein: CASSLGLALETQYF
CDR3 DNA: TGCGCCAGCAGCTTGGGACTAGCGTTGGAGACCCAGTACTTC

clone size: -
V gene: TRBV6-2/TRBV6-3
D gene: TRBD1
J gene: TRBJ2-1
CDR3 protein: CASSYGTASESYNEQFF
CDR3 DNA: TGTGCCAGCAGTTACGGGACAGCCAGTGAAAGCTACAATGAGCAGTTCTTC

clone size: -
V gene: TRBV28
D gene: -
J gene: TRBJ1-2
CDR3 protein: CASSSRISNYGYTF
CDR3 DNA: TGTGCCAGCAGTAGCAGGATCTCTAACTATGGCTACACCTTC

clone size: many
V gene: TRBV14
D gene: -
J gene: TRBJ1-2
CDR3 protein: CASSHDSNYGYTF
CDR3 DNA: TGTGCCAGCAGCCATGACAGCAACTATGGCTACACCTTC

clone size: -
V gene: TRBV3-1/TRBV3-2
D gene: TRBD1
J gene: TRBJ1-4
CDR3 protein: CASRSETGGLNEKLFF
CDR3 DNA: TGTGCCAGCCGATCCGAGACAGGGGGCTTAAATGAAAAACTGTTTTTT

clone size: once
V gene: TRBV10-3
D gene: TRBD1
J gene: TRBJ2-5
CDR3 protein: CAIKGDRGKETQYF
CDR3 DNA: TGTGCCATCAAAGGGGACAGAGGGAAAGAGACCCAGTACTTC

clone size: -
V gene: TRBV11-3
D gene: TRBD1
J gene: TRBJ2-2
CDR3 protein: CASSLGRGQAIGGELFF
CDR3 DNA: TGTGCCAGCAGCTTAGGGCGAGGACAGGCGATCGGCGGGGAGCTGTTTTTT

clone size: -
V gene: TRBV11-2
D gene: TRBD1
J gene: TRBJ2-7
CDR3 protein: CASTQGVSFEQYF
CDR3 DNA: TGTGCCAGCACTCAGGGGGTCAGCTTCGAGCAGTACTTC

clone size: -
V gene: TRBV2
D gene: -
J gene: TRBJ1-2
CDR3 protein: CASSETVDYGYTF
CDR3 DNA: TGTGCCAGCAGTGAAACAGTCGACTATGGCTACACCTTC

clone size: few
V gene: TRBV10-1
D gene: -
J gene: TRBJ2-7
CDR3 protein: CASSERGQREQYF
CDR3 DNA: TGCGCCAGCAGTGAGCGGGGTCAGCGGGAGCAGTACTTC

clone size: -
V gene: TRBV11-2
D gene: -
J gene: TRBJ1-4
CDR3 protein: CASSPGLTGTFF
CDR3 DNA: TGTGCCAGCAGCCCAGGACTGACAGGAACTTTTTTT

clone size: -
V gene: TRBV4-1
D gene: TRBD2
J gene: TRBJ2-7
CDR3 protein: CASSQPSGGPYEQYF
CDR3 DNA: TGCGCCAGCAGCCAACCTAGCGGGGGTCCCTACGAGCAGTACTTC

clone size: -
V gene: TRBV29-1
D gene: -
J gene: TRBJ2-5
CDR3 protein: CSVRSDPLETQYF
CDR3 DNA: TGCAGCGTTCGGAGCGACCCACTAGAGACCCAGTACTTC

clone size: -
V gene: TRBV3-1/TRBV3-2
D gene: -
J gene: TRBJ1-5
CDR3 protein: CASGPGLLNQPQHF
CDR3 DNA: TGTGCCAGCGGACCGGGACTGCTAAATCAGCCCCAGCATTTT

clone size: -
V gene: TRBV5-8
D gene: -
J gene: TRBJ2-7
CDR3 protein: CATPLTGTGSYEQYF
CDR3 DNA: TGTGCCACCCCCCTAACAGGGACGGGCTCCTACGAGCAGTACTTC

clone size: -
V gene: TRBV7-9
D gene: TRBD1
J gene: TRBJ1-6
CDR3 protein: CASSPTGEGSPLHF
CDR3 DNA: TGTGCCAGCAGCCCGACAGGGGAAGGGTCACCCCTCCACTTT

clone size: -
V gene: TRBV19
D gene: TRBD1
J gene: TRBJ2-1
CDR3 protein: CASSPDRGRGEQFF
CDR3 DNA: TGTGCCAGTAGTCCGGACAGGGGGCGAGGTGAGCAGTTCTTC

clone size: -
V gene: TRBV4-3
D gene: TRBD1
J gene: TRBJ2-7
CDR3 protein: CASSQGHPGGEQYF
CDR3 DNA: TGCGCCAGCAGCCAAGGGCACCCAGGGGGCGAGCAGTACTTC

clone size: once
V gene: TRBV11-2
D gene: TRBD1
J gene: TRBJ1-1
CDR3 protein: CASSLGQGWNTEAFF
CDR3 DNA: TGTGCCAGCAGCTTAGGACAGGGTTGGAACACTGAAGCTTTCTTT

clone size: once
V gene: TRBV28
D gene: TRBD1
J gene: TRBJ1-2
CDR3 protein: CASSRQGARHYGYTF
CDR3 DNA: TGTGCCAGCAGTAGACAGGGGGCTAGGCACTATGGCTACACCTTC

clone size: once
V gene: TRBV4-1
D gene: -
J gene: TRBJ1-6
CDR3 protein: CASSQDLRAGRALHF
CDR3 DNA: TGCGCCAGCAGCCAAGATCTTCGGGCGGGTAGGGCCCTCCACTTT

clone size: -
V gene: TRBV5-5
D gene: TRBD1
J gene: TRBJ1-2
CDR3 protein: CASSATGGLGYTF
CDR3 DNA: TGTGCCAGCAGCGCGACAGGGGGCCTTGGCTACACCTTC